A selection of T cell receptor beta chains follows, all from one sample in a study of blood T cell repertoires in COVID-19. Measured with immunoSEQ multiplex PCR; TCRdb has only the in-frame clones, and not every one. The sample comprises roughly 100,000 clones, 70% to 80% of which are singletons, and less than 20% rests with the top ten. The sequencing input was peripheral blood. The receptors originated from a woman older than 75 with active or convalescent COVID-19. CDR3s leave out the opening cysteine and the closing phenylalanine or tryptophan. Clone size, where shown, is once, few, many, or a class for clones that have expanded.

j_call: TRBJ2-7
clone_size: once
v_call: TRBV7-2
cdr3_aa: ASSFSGYEQY

j_call: TRBJ1-3
clone_size: NA
v_call: TRBV7-9
cdr3_aa: ASSKSGTGIGNTIY

j_call: TRBJ1-4
clone_size: few
v_call: TRBV5-1
cdr3_aa: ASSERQGGSNEKLF

j_call: TRBJ2-1
clone_size: NA
v_call: TRBV7-2
cdr3_aa: ASSLRGLINEQF

j_call: TRBJ1-2
clone_size: NA
v_call: TRBV6-2/TRBV6-3
cdr3_aa: ASSHWQGSSNYGYT

j_call: TRBJ1-1
clone_size: NA
v_call: TRBV18
cdr3_aa: ASSQDRVSYTEAF

j_call: TRBJ2-7
clone_size: NA
v_call: TRBV29-1
cdr3_aa: SVEGGRGSYEQY

j_call: TRBJ2-2
clone_size: NA
v_call: TRBV11-1
cdr3_aa: ASFRGGTGELF

j_call: TRBJ2-1
clone_size: once
v_call: TRBV5-4
cdr3_aa: ASKGRPPGLAGSRQF

j_call: TRBJ2-7
clone_size: NA
v_call: TRBV9
cdr3_aa: ASSVGTGGNYEQY

j_call: TRBJ1-5
clone_size: NA
v_call: TRBV6-6
cdr3_aa: ASRRGQGLDQPQH

j_call: TRBJ2-5
clone_size: NA
v_call: TRBV5-1
cdr3_aa: ASSATSPETQY

j_call: TRBJ1-4
clone_size: NA
v_call: TRBV9
cdr3_aa: ASSVGKEGLEKLF

j_call: TRBJ2-1
clone_size: NA
v_call: TRBV2
cdr3_aa: ASSDYFGNEQF

j_call: TRBJ2-3
clone_size: NA
v_call: TRBV4-3
cdr3_aa: ASSQDASGFTDTQY

j_call: TRBJ1-3
clone_size: NA
v_call: TRBV21-1
cdr3_aa: ASSKGQGDGNTIY

j_call: TRBJ1-4
clone_size: NA
v_call: TRBV9
cdr3_aa: ASSKQPNEKLF

j_call: TRBJ1-5
clone_size: many
v_call: TRBV6-5
cdr3_aa: ASSDRFSNQPQH

j_call: TRBJ1-1
clone_size: NA
v_call: TRBV5-4
cdr3_aa: ASSLADRSNTEAF

j_call: TRBJ1-2
clone_size: NA
v_call: TRBV6-6
cdr3_aa: ASSWTTGNYGYT

j_call: TRBJ2-2
clone_size: NA
v_call: TRBV19
cdr3_aa: ASSRAWGRPTGELF

j_call: TRBJ2-7
clone_size: NA
v_call: TRBV2
cdr3_aa: ASSEGGTAYEQY

j_call: TRBJ1-4
clone_size: NA
v_call: TRBV5-1
cdr3_aa: ASSLGTNEKLF

j_call: TRBJ2-7
clone_size: NA
v_call: TRBV2
cdr3_aa: ASVAGGPYEQY

j_call: TRBJ2-1
clone_size: NA
v_call: TRBV10-1
cdr3_aa: ASSERLAGVPGGEQF

j_call: TRBJ1-5
clone_size: NA
v_call: TRBV28
cdr3_aa: ASSLGGDSNQPQH

j_call: TRBJ2-1
clone_size: NA
v_call: TRBV7-7
cdr3_aa: ASSPAATGYNEQF

j_call: TRBJ2-5
clone_size: NA
v_call: TRBV6-5
cdr3_aa: ASSSLLAGNRETQY

j_call: TRBJ1-5
clone_size: NA
v_call: TRBV6-1
cdr3_aa: ASSGPFPGDGSNQPQH

j_call: TRBJ2-1
clone_size: few
v_call: TRBV2
cdr3_aa: ASGSGDYWNNEQF

j_call: TRBJ1-5
clone_size: NA
v_call: TRBV19
cdr3_aa: ASSIASDNQPQH

j_call: TRBJ2-7
clone_size: NA
v_call: TRBV7-9
cdr3_aa: ATAFFQGGEQY

j_call: TRBJ2-5
clone_size: once
v_call: TRBV24-1
cdr3_aa: ATSDGTAYQETQY

j_call: TRBJ1-1
clone_size: once
v_call: TRBV6-5
cdr3_aa: ASSLPGGTEAF

j_call: TRBJ1-2
clone_size: NA
v_call: TRBV5-3
cdr3_aa: ARSARSANYGYT

j_call: TRBJ1-2
clone_size: NA
v_call: TRBV6-5
cdr3_aa: ASSYTGDRGPFGYT

j_call: TRBJ1-4
clone_size: NA
v_call: TRBV5-8
cdr3_aa: ASSTNPNEKLF

j_call: TRBJ2-5
clone_size: NA
v_call: TRBV2
cdr3_aa: ASSVDRKETQY

j_call: TRBJ2-2
clone_size: NA
v_call: TRBV9
cdr3_aa: ASSVDTGGLGELF

j_call: TRBJ1-6
clone_size: NA
v_call: TRBV9
cdr3_aa: ASSGARVTYNSPLH